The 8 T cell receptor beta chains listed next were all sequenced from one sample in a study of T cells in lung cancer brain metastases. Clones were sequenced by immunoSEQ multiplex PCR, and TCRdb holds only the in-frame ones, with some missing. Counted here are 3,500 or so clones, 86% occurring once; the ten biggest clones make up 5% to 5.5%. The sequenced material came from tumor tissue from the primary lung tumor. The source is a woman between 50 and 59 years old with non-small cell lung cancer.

The CDR3 loop is CAWSKGGLNTEAFF. The CDR3 DNA reads as TGTGCCTGGAGTAAGGGGGGACTGAACACTGAAGCTTTCTTT. V gene TRBV30 combines with J gene TRBJ1-1, with D maybe TRBD1 (6 bases). This CDR3 spans 14 amino acids. CDR1 GTSNPN and CDR2 SVGIG come from the germline V gene (reference sequence). V was clipped by 2 bases and J by 0 bases, with 10 bases between them.

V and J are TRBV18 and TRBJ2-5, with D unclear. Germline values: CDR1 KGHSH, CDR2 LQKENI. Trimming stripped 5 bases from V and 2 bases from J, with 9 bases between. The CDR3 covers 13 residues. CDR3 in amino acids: CASSGRMQETQYF. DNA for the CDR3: TGTGCCAGCTCAGGACGGATGCAAGAGACCCAGTACTTC.

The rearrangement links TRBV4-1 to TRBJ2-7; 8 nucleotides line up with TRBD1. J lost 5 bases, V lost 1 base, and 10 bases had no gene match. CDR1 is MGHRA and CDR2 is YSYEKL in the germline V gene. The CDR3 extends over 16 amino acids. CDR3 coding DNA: TGCGCCAGCAGCCAAGGCGACAGGGGCGAGCTTGACGAGCAGTACTTC. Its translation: CASSQGDRGELDEQYF.

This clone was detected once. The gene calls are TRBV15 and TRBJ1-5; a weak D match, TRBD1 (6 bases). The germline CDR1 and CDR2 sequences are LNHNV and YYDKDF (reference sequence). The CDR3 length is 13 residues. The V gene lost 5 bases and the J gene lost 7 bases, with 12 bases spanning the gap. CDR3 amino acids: CATSLRGNQPQHF. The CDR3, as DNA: TGTGCCACCAGCCTAAGGGGGAACCAGCCCCAGCATTTT.

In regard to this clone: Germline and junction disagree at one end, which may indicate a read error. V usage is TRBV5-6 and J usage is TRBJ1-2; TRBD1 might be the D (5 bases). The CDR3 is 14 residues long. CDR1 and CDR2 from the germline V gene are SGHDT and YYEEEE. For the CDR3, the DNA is TGTGCCAGCGTCGTCAGAGGGGTAGGCTATGGCTACACTTTC. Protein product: CASVVRGVGYGYTF.

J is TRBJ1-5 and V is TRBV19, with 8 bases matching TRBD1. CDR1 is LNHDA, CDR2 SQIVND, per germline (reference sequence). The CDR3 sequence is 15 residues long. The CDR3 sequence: CASDRENGKGQPQHF. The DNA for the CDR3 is TGTGCATCGGACAGGGAGAATGGAAAAGGTCAGCCCCAGCATTTT.

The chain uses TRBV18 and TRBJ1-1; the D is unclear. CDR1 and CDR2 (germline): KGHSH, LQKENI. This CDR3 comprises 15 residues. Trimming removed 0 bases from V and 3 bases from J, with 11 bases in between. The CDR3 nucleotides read TGTGCCAGCTCACCACCTAATGGGCGCGACACTGAAGCTTTCTTT. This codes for CASSPPNGRDTEAFF.

The CDR3 spells CATSRDIRRDTEAFF. The CDR3 nucleotides read TGTGCCACCAGCAGAGATATACGCAGGGACACTGAAGCTTTCTTT. This chain connects TRBV15 to TRBJ1-1; tentative D call: TRBD1 (5 bases). The CDR3 runs 15 residues. V lost 0 bases to trimming and J lost 3 bases, with 11 bases between them. CDR1 is LNHNV and CDR2 is YYDKDF in the germline V gene (reference sequence).